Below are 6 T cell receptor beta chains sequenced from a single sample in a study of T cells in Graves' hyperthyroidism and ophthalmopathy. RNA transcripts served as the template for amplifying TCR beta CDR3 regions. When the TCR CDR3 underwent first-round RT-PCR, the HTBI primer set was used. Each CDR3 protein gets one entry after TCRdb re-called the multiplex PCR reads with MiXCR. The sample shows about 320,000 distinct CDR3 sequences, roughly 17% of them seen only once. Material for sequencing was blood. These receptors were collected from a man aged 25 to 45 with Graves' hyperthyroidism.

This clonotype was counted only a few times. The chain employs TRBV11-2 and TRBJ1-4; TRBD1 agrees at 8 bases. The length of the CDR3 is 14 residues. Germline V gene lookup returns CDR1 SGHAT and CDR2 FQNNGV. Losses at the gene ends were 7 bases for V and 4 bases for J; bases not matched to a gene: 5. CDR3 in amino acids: CASIQDRDNEKLFF. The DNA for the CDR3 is TGTGCCAGCATCCAGGACAGGGATAATGAAAAACTGTTTTTT.

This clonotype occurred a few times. The CDR3 nucleotides read TGTGCCAGCAGTTTATCGAGGCGGGGGGAGCAGTTCTTC. Translated: CASSLSRRGEQFF. This chain joins TRBV27 and TRBJ2-1, with 7 bases aligning to TRBD2. The CDR3 has 13 residues. Germline assignment: CDR1 MNHEY and CDR2 SMNVEV (reference sequence). The V segment lost 0 bases and the J segment 10 bases; nucleotides outside the gene matches: 3.

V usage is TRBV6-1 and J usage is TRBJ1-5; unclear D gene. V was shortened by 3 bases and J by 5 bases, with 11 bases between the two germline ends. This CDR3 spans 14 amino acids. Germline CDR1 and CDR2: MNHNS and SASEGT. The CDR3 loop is CASSDPGTYQPQHF. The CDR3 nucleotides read TGTGCCAGCAGTGATCCAGGAACTTATCAGCCCCAGCATTTT.

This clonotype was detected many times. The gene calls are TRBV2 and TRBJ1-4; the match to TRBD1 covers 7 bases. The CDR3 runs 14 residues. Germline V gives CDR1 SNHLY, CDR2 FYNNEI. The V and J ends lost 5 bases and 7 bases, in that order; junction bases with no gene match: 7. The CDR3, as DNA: TGTGCCAGCAGTTGGGACAGAGCATCTGAAAAACTGTTTTTT. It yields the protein CASSWDRASEKLFF.

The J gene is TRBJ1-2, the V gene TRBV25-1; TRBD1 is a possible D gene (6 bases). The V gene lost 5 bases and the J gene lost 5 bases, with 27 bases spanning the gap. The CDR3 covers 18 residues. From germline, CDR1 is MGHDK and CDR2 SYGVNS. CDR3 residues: CASSTSEGYREGGYGYTF. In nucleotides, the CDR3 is TGTGCCAGCAGTACCTCCGAGGGCTACAGGGAGGGAGGGTATGGCTACACCTTC.

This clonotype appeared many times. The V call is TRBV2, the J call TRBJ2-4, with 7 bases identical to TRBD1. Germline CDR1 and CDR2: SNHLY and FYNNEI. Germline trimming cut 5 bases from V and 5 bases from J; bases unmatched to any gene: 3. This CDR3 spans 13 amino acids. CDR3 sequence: CASSPDRENIQYF. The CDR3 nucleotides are TGTGCCAGCAGTCCTGACAGGGAAAACATTCAGTACTTC. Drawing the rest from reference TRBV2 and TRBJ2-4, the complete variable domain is EPEVTQTPSHQVTQMGQEVILRCVPISNHLYFYWYRQILGQKVEFLVSFYNNEISEKSEIFDDQFSVERPDGSNFTLKIRSTKLEDSAMYFCASSPDRENIQYFGAGTRLSVL.